The rows below give T cell receptor beta chains drawn from one sample of a study of T cells in Graves' hyperthyroidism and ophthalmopathy. TCRdb redid the calling of the multiplex PCR reads with MiXCR, one entry per CDR3 protein. The table includes 75,000 to 100,000 distinct CDR3 sequences, roughly half detected once. Sequencing was carried out using blood. All receptors come from a woman in her thirties or forties with Graves' hyperthyroidism. CDR3s include the opening cysteine and the closing phenylalanine or tryptophan. A D gene is named only where the DNA matches it firmly. For some rows the clone size is stated as once, few or many, or as a class when expanded; others skip it.

16	few	TRBV15	TRBD1	TRBJ1-6	TGTGCCACCAGCAGAGATCCGGGACAGGGGGCTTCACCCCTCCACTTT	CATSRDPGQGASPLHF
15	.	TRBV28	.	TRBJ1-2	TGTGCCAGCAGTTTATGGGGGCGAGGTTATGATGGCTACACCTTC	CASSLWGRGYDGYTF
13	once	TRBV24-1	.	TRBJ1-2	TGTGCCACCAGTGGACGGACGGACGATGGCTACACCTTC	CATSGRTDDGYTF
15	many	TRBV7-2	.	TRBJ1-2	TGTGCCAGCAGCTTAAGTTTATGGGGTGCGGGAGGCTACACCTTC	CASSLSLWGAGGYTF
16	many	TRBV29-1	.	TRBJ2-3	TGCAGCGTTGAAGGATTGGCGGGACGTAAGGGAGATACGCAGTATTTT	CSVEGLAGRKGDTQYF
13	.	TRBV6-1	.	TRBJ2-6	TGTGCCAGCAGTGACCAGGGGGCCAACGTCCTGACTTTC	CASSDQGANVLTF
15	.	TRBV7-2	.	TRBJ1-2	TGTGCCAGCAGCTTCAATGTCTGGGATCCTTATGGCTACACCTTC	CASSFNVWDPYGYTF
15	.	TRBV7-9	TRBD1	TRBJ2-5	TGTGCCAGCAGCTTTAGAGGACAGGGTGGGGAGACCCAGTACTTC	CASSFRGQGGETQYF
12	.	TRBV29-1	TRBD1	TRBJ1-1	TGCGGCGTTGAAGCCGACAGGGCTGAAGCTTTCTTT	CGVEADRAEAFF
18	many	TRBV2	TRBD1	TRBJ2-6	TGCGCCAGCAGCCAAGTCGGACAGGGGGCGGCTGGGGCCAACGTCCTGACTTTC	CASSQVGQGAAGANVLTF
15	many	TRBV7-8	.	TRBJ1-5	TGTGCCAGCAGCCCCCCAGTTGGTAGCAATCAGCCCCAGCATTTT	CASSPPVGSNQPQHF